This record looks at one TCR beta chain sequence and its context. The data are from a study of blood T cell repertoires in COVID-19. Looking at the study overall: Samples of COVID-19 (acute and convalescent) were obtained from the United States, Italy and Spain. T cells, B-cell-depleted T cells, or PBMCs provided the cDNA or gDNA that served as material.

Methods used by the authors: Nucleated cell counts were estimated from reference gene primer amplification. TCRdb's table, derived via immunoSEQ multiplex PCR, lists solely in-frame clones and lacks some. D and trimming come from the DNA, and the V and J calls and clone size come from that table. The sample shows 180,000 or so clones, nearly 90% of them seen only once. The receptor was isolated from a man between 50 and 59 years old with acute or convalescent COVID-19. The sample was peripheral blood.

This CDR3 is CASSSTGTAGNTIYF. CDR3 nucleotide sequence: TGTGCCAGCAGCTCAACAGGGACGGCTGGAAACACCATATATTTT. The chain uses TRBV7-9 and TRBJ1-3, with a possible D match to TRBD1 (6 bases). Trimming took 4 bases from V and 2 from J, leaving 12 bases between them. Germline V gene data show CDR1 as SEHNR and CDR2 as FQNEAQ (reference sequence). The CDR3 extends over 15 amino acids.